The rows below give T cell receptor beta chains drawn from one sample of a study of T cell responses to AZD1222 COVID-19 vaccine. Sequencing was performed with immunoSEQ multiplex PCR; in TCRdb, only in-frame clones are kept and a portion is missing. The sample gives around 150,000 clones, about 92% of which show up once; approximately 3.3% is in the top ten. This specimen consisted of peripheral blood, obtained 28 days after the second AZD1222 dose. The receptor set was obtained from an adult who received the AZD1222 COVID-19 vaccine. The conserved cysteine and the conserved F or W are not part of the CDR3 here. The order of the fields is J gene, V gene, CDR3 protein.

j_gene: TRBJ2-5; v_gene: TRBV29-1; CDR3aa: SVGQETQY
j_gene: TRBJ2-7; v_gene: TRBV28; CDR3aa: ASIPAGNAYEQY
j_gene: TRBJ2-3; v_gene: TRBV3-1/TRBV3-2; CDR3aa: ASSEGVAGGPKTDTQY
j_gene: TRBJ2-7; v_gene: TRBV3-1/TRBV3-2; CDR3aa: ASSQGQGSYEQY
j_gene: TRBJ1-4; v_gene: TRBV5-6; CDR3aa: ASSFRAGKLF
j_gene: TRBJ2-7; v_gene: TRBV4-1; CDR3aa: ASSQVPTREPTYEQY
j_gene: TRBJ2-2; v_gene: TRBV27; CDR3aa: ASGLRQDNRPGELF
j_gene: TRBJ2-7; v_gene: TRBV5-6; CDR3aa: ASSYRPSSYEQY
j_gene: TRBJ1-4; v_gene: TRBV5-1; CDR3aa: ASSSQGATNEKLF
j_gene: TRBJ2-7; v_gene: TRBV7-2; CDR3aa: ASSLYWGEREGRYEQY
j_gene: TRBJ2-7; v_gene: TRBV3-1/TRBV3-2; CDR3aa: ASSQDPGRGYYEQY
j_gene: TRBJ2-7; v_gene: TRBV6-1; CDR3aa: ASSEALAGAYEQY
j_gene: TRBJ2-5; v_gene: TRBV5-1; CDR3aa: ASSPLGQPQETQY
j_gene: TRBJ2-1; v_gene: TRBV7-8; CDR3aa: ASILRDTPYNEQF
j_gene: TRBJ1-2; v_gene: TRBV27; CDR3aa: ASSLGQGINGYT
j_gene: TRBJ1-1; v_gene: TRBV27; CDR3aa: ASSLGADTEAF
j_gene: TRBJ2-3; v_gene: TRBV5-8; CDR3aa: ASSPRPGTSGALTDTQY
j_gene: TRBJ2-6; v_gene: TRBV7-2; CDR3aa: ASSSRVSGANVLT
j_gene: TRBJ2-1; v_gene: TRBV7-9; CDR3aa: ASSPRTSGSSYNEQF
j_gene: TRBJ2-7; v_gene: TRBV19; CDR3aa: ASSFASGQGQY
j_gene: TRBJ2-7; v_gene: TRBV10-3; CDR3aa: AISPRDSTYEQY
j_gene: TRBJ2-3; v_gene: TRBV7-3; CDR3aa: ASSSIGTGSTDTQY
j_gene: TRBJ1-1; v_gene: TRBV28; CDR3aa: ASGRGINTEAF
j_gene: TRBJ2-3; v_gene: TRBV5-1; CDR3aa: ASSLALRDGTDTQY
j_gene: TRBJ2-7; v_gene: TRBV7-9; CDR3aa: ASSQGAGGVYEQY
j_gene: TRBJ2-7; v_gene: TRBV11-2; CDR3aa: ASSLVAGGSYEQY
j_gene: TRBJ1-2; v_gene: TRBV6-5; CDR3aa: ASSYVAFGRDYGYT
j_gene: TRBJ1-1; v_gene: TRBV18; CDR3aa: ASSPGSGTEAF
j_gene: TRBJ2-2; v_gene: TRBV9; CDR3aa: ASSPASGITGELF
j_gene: TRBJ1-2; v_gene: TRBV7-6; CDR3aa: ASSLESVGQGGYT
j_gene: TRBJ2-1; v_gene: TRBV9; CDR3aa: ASSPRANEQF
j_gene: TRBJ2-7; v_gene: TRBV12-3/TRBV12-4; CDR3aa: ASSLGGGYEQY
j_gene: TRBJ1-4; v_gene: TRBV4-3; CDR3aa: ASSQGSGQGVEKLF
j_gene: TRBJ2-7; v_gene: TRBV11-2; CDR3aa: ASSLGTGSYEQY
j_gene: TRBJ2-7; v_gene: TRBV28; CDR3aa: ASSLDPGQYYEQY
j_gene: TRBJ1-1; v_gene: TRBV30; CDR3aa: AWRLDVNTEAF
j_gene: TRBJ1-1; v_gene: TRBV19; CDR3aa: ASSMSVGTRPF
j_gene: TRBJ2-1; v_gene: TRBV2; CDR3aa: ASSGRQYDNEQF
j_gene: TRBJ2-1; v_gene: TRBV30; CDR3aa: AWSPGTSGDNEQF
j_gene: TRBJ2-1; v_gene: TRBV9; CDR3aa: ASSVPGLAGVNEQF
j_gene: TRBJ1-6; v_gene: TRBV18; CDR3aa: ASSQGQGAHDSPLH
j_gene: TRBJ2-7; v_gene: TRBV9; CDR3aa: ASSVGTFSLEQY